Listed here are 13 T cell receptor beta chains from one sample, sequenced in a study of early T cells in non-severe SARS-CoV-2 infection. TCRdb passed the 5' RACE reads through MiXCR, listing each CDR3 protein once. The sample consists of about 40,000 distinct CDR3 sequences, 4.7% of them appearing once. Sample: whole blood. The receptors originated from an adult who was a healthcare worker with PCR-confirmed SARS-CoV-2 infection or an uninfected control (not recorded which).

This chain joins TRBV5-1 and TRBJ2-3; D is possibly TRBD1 (6 bases). Deletions cut 7 bases from V and 0 bases from J, with 18 bases between. The CDR3 covers 16 residues. Germline CDR1 reads SGHRS; CDR2 reads YFSETQ. CDR3 residues: CASGPLGTKSTDTQYF. The CDR3 DNA sequence: TGCGCCAGCGGCCCCTTGGGGACAAAGAGCACAGATACGCAGTATTTT.

This clonotype has a count of ten or more. The rearrangement uses TRBV18 and TRBJ2-7; tentative D call: TRBD2 (6 bases). V lost 3 bases and J 7 bases, leaving 19 bases between the germline ends. This CDR3 has 15 amino acids. Germline V CDR1 and CDR2: KGHSH, LQKENI. The CDR3 spells CASSPQGLRRVEQYF. The DNA of the CDR3 is TGTGCCAGCTCACCTCAGGGACTCCGAAGAGTGGAGCAGTACTTC.

This clonotype was seen a handful of times. V usage is TRBV5-6 and J usage is TRBJ2-7, with D possibly being TRBD2 (6 bases). Germline values: CDR1 SGHDT, CDR2 YYEEEE. The CDR3 extends over 17 amino acids. The V end lost 3 bases, the J end lost 3 bases, and 22 bases lay between the germline ends. The CDR3 nucleotides are TGTGCCAGCAGCTCCTATGACTTAGGCGGGACGGTCTACGAGCAGTACTTC. Translating gives CASSSYDLGGTVYEQYF.

This clonotype came up many times. The V call is TRBV11-2, the J call TRBJ2-1, with 12 bases aligning to TRBD2. Trimming cost V 5 bases and J 6 bases; bases outside gene matches: 5. The CDR3 sequence is 15 residues long. In germline, CDR1 is SGHAT, CDR2 FQNNGV. The CDR3 reads CASSPPSGRANEQFF. CDR3 sequence (DNA): TGTGCCAGCAGCCCCCCTAGCGGGAGGGCCAATGAGCAGTTCTTC.

In the case of this clonotype: A much larger clonotype is one base distant, so this may be a read error. The chain combines TRBV4-1 with TRBJ2-2; D is undetermined. Germline V gene sequence: CDR1 MGHRA, CDR2 YSYEKL. This CDR3 region has 15 residues. Deletions cut 3 bases from V and 4 bases from J, with 12 bases between. CDR3 DNA sequence: TGCGCCAGCAGCCATGATGGCAGGCCCACCGGGGAGCTGTTTTTT. This translates into CASSHDGRPTGELFF.

The table lists this clonotype with many counts. The chain employs TRBV12-3 or TRBV12-4 and TRBJ2-7, with 7 nucleotides matching TRBD1. The CDR3 has 14 amino acids. J was trimmed by 2 bases and V by 7 bases; bases with no gene match: 8. As DNA, the CDR3 is TGTGCCAGCACTAGACAGGGTTCCGCCTACGAGCAGTACTTC. Translated: CASTRQGSAYEQYF.

Notes on this clonotype: Relative to the germline gene, one junction end is altered; a read error may explain this. The chain combines TRBV5-1 with TRBJ2-2, with 7 bases that match TRBD1. The CDR3 length is 16 residues. Germline V CDR1 and CDR2: SGHRS, YFSETQ. For the CDR3, the DNA is TGCGCCAGCAGCTTATCTGCCAGGGGGAACGCCGGGGAGCTGTTTTTT. Translated: CASSLSARGNAGELFF.

This clonotype was seen many times. The gene calls are TRBV20-1 and TRBJ2-7; 8 bases map to TRBD2. The V and J ends lost 5 bases and 3 bases, in that order; junction bases with no gene match: 6. This CDR3 region has 13 residues. Per germline, CDR1 DFQATT and CDR2 SNEGSKA (reference sequence). The CDR3 region is CSAPKGLVYEQYF. As DNA, the CDR3 is TGCAGTGCTCCTAAGGGACTAGTCTACGAGCAGTACTTC.

This clonotype was counted at least ten times. The V and J genes are TRBV5-1 and TRBJ2-5; D remains unclear. CDR1 is SGHRS, CDR2 YFSETQ, per germline. This CDR3 contains 13 residues. V lost 4 bases and J 3 bases, leaving 10 bases between the germline ends. For the CDR3, the DNA is TGCGCCAGCAGCACAGCAGCGAAAGAGACCCAGTACTTC. Translated, it gives CASSTAAKETQYF.

This clonotype was seen repeatedly, ten times or more. The rearrangement uses TRBV6-5 and TRBJ2-2; D could derive from TRBD1 or TRBD2 (5 bases each). V was shortened by 6 bases and J by 0 bases, with 11 bases between the two germline ends. The CDR3 sequence is 15 residues long. Per the germline V gene, CDR1 is MNHEY and CDR2 is SVGAGI. The CDR3 is CASRTGQSNTGELFF. The CDR3 DNA sequence: TGTGCCAGCAGAACGGGGCAGTCGAACACCGGGGAGCTGTTTTTT.

The chain is built from TRBV7-7 and TRBJ2-2; no clear D gene. CDR3 length equals 16 residues. The germline gives CDR1 SSHAT, CDR2 FNYEAQ (reference sequence). Trimming took off 1 base at V and 4 bases at J, with 13 bases between the two ends. The CDR3 DNA follows: TGTGCCAGCAGCTTAGGCCCAGGACCTTCCACCGGGGAGCTGTTTTTT. It yields the protein CASSLGPGPSTGELFF.

This clonotype was found many times. The chain carries TRBV24-1 and TRBJ2-3; D ambiguous. Germline V gene lookup returns CDR1 KGHDR and CDR2 SFDVKD. V was cut by 9 bases and J by 0 bases, with 9 bases left in between. This CDR3 region has 13 residues. The CDR3 DNA sequence: TGTGCCACCGAAGCGACTAGCACAGATACGCAGTATTTT. Translating it yields CATEATSTDTQYF.

This clonotype has ten or more counts. The rearrangement joins TRBV21-1 to TRBJ1-1; the table's TRBD1 call for D was not verified on the DNA. TRBV21-1 is designated a pseudogene. This CDR3 has 15 amino acids. DNA for the CDR3: TGTGCCAGCAGCTTTTACAGGGGCGGTAGCACTGAAGCTTTCTTT. Its protein is CASSFYRGGSTEAFF.